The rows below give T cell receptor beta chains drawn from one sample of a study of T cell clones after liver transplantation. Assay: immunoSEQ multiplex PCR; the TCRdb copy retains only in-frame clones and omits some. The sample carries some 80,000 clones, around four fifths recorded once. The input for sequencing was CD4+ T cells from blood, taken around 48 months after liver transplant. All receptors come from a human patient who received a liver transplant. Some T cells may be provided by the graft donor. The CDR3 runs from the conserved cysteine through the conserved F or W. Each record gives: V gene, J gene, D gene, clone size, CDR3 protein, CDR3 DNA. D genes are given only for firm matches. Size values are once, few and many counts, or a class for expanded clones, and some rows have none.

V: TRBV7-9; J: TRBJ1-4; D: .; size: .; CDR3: CASSYTGSNTEKLFF; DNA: TGTGCCAGCAGCTATACAGGGAGCAATACTGAAAAACTGTTTTTT
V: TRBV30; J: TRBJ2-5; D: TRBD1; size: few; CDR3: CAWSGLLRTGRETQYF; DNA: TGTGCCTGGAGTGGACTTCTAAGGACAGGGAGAGAGACCCAGTACTTC
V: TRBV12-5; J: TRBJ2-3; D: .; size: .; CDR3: CASAPTVPGTDTQYF; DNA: TGTGCTAGTGCCCCCACGGTCCCTGGCACAGATACGCAGTATTTT
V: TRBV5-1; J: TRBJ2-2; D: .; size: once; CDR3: CASRLLAITGELFF; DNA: TGCGCCAGCAGGTTGCTAGCGATTACCGGGGAGCTGTTTTTT
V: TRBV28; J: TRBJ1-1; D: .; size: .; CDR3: CASRKQGSNTEAFF; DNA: TGTGCCAGCAGAAAACAGGGTTCGAACACTGAAGCTTTCTTT
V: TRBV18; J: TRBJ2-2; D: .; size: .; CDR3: CASSPHRTGELFF; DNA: TGTGCCAGCTCACCACACAGGACCGGGGAGCTGTTTTTT
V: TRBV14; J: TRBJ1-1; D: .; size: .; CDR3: CASSQFQGWTEAFF; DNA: TGTGCCAGCAGCCAATTCCAGGGTTGGACTGAAGCTTTCTTT
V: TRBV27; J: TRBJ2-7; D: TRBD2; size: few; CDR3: CASRRQGAGGHEQYF; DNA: TGTGCCAGCAGGCGCCAGGGAGCGGGGGGCCACGAGCAGTACTTC
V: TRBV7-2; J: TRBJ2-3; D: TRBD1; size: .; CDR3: CASSPVRGRRDTQYF; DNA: TGTGCCAGCAGCCCCGTCAGGGGGCGCCGAGATACGCAGTATTTT
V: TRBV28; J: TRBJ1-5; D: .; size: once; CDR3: CASSSSTGYANQPQHF; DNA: TGTGCCAGCAGTTCTAGTACAGGTTACGCAAATCAGCCCCAGCATTTT
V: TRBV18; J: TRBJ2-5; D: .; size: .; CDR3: CASSPSESGHRETQYF; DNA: TGTGCCAGCTCCCCCAGTGAGTCAGGCCACCGAGAGACCCAGTACTTC
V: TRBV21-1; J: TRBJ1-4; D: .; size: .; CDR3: CASSSTGQGRGVREKLFF; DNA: TGTGCCAGCAGCTCCACGGGACAGGGAAGAGGCGTTAGGGAAAAACTGTTTTTT
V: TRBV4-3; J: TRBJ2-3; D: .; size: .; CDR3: CASSQDGGEASADTQYF; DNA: TGCGCCAGCAGCCAAGATGGTGGAGAAGCAAGTGCAGATACGCAGTATTTT
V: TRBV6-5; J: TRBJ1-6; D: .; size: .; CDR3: CASSYLQGVNSPLHF; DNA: TGTGCCAGCAGTTACCTCCAGGGCGTTAATTCACCCCTCCACTTT
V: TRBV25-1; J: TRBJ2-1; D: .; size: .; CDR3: CASSETRNEQFF; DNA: TGTGCCAGCAGTGAGACTAGGAATGAGCAGTTCTTC
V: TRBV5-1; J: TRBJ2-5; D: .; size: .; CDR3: CASSFSSGEETQYF; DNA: TGCGCCAGCAGCTTTTCTTCGGGGGAAGAGACCCAGTACTTC
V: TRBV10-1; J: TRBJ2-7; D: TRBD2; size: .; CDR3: CASGGAPGLAGYEQYF; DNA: TGCGCCAGCGGAGGGGCCCCGGGACTAGCGGGGTACGAGCAGTACTTC
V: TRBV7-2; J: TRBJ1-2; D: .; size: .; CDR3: CASSSTGIGGYTF; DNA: TGTGCCAGCAGCTCCACAGGGATAGGAGGCTACACCTTC
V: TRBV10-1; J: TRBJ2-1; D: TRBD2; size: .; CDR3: CASSESVGTSDNEQFF; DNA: TGCGCCAGCAGTGAGAGTGTCGGGACTAGCGACAATGAGCAGTTCTTC
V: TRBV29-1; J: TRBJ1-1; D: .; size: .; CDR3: CSVEATGSEAFF; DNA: TGCAGCGTTGAAGCTACCGGGTCCGAAGCTTTCTTT
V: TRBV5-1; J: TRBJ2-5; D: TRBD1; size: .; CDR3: CASARGTGETQYF; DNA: TGCGCCAGCGCCAGAGGGACAGGCGAGACCCAGTACTTC
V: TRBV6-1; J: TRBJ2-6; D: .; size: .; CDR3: CASSFRSGANVLTF; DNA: TGTGCCAGCAGTTTCCGCTCTGGGGCCAACGTCCTGACTTTC
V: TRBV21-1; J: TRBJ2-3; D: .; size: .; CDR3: CANTILRTVTDTQYF; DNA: TGTGCCAACACAATTCTTCGGACAGTCACAGATACGCAGTATTTT
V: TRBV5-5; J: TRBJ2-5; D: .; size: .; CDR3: CASSLSEISETQYF; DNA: TGTGCCAGCAGCTTGTCAGAGATTAGTGAGACCCAGTACTTC
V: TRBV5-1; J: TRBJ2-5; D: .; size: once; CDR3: CASSSGQGETQYF; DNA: TGCGCCAGCAGCTCGGGGCAGGGTGAGACCCAGTACTTC
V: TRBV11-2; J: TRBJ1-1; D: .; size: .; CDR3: CASSLVGMNTEAFF; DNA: TGTGCCAGCAGCTTAGTTGGGATGAACACTGAAGCTTTCTTT
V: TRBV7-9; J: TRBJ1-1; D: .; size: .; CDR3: CASRPTAAGLNTEAFF; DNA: TGTGCCAGCAGACCTACGGCCGCAGGATTGAACACTGAAGCTTTCTTT
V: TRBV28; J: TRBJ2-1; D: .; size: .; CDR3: CASTEGGVYNEQFF; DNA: TGTGCCAGCACCGAAGGTGGGGTTTACAATGAGCAGTTCTTC
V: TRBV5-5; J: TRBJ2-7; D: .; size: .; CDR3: CASHNSGEQYF; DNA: TGTGCCAGCCATAACTCGGGGGAGCAGTACTTC
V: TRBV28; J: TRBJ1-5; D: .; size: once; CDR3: CASSFLQGGQPQHF; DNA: TGTGCCAGCAGTTTCCTACAGGGCGGTCAGCCCCAGCATTTT
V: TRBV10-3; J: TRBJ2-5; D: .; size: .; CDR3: CAIRAPGDQETQYF; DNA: TGTGCCATCAGAGCTCCAGGGGACCAAGAGACCCAGTACTTC
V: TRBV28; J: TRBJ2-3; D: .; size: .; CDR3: CASSSASTDTQYF; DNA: TGTGCCAGCAGTTCCGCGAGCACAGATACGCAGTATTTT
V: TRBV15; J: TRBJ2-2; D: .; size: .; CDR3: CATSMGRTGELFF; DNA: TGTGCCACCAGCATGGGACGCACCGGGGAGCTGTTTTTT